The 20 T cell receptor beta chains below come from one sample, sequenced in a study of cytomegalovirus exposure and HLA in healthy donors. A multiplex PCR was run with 60 Vbeta primers and 13 Jbeta primers. Assay: immunoSEQ multiplex PCR; the TCRdb copy retains only in-frame clones and omits some. The sample carries 130,000 or so clones, roughly 88% recorded once. The specimen was PBMCs. The receptors originated from a woman aged 18-30 years in good health and CMV-seropositive.

The V and J genes are TRBV2 and TRBJ1-1; no clear D gene. Trimming stripped 3 bases from V and 7 bases from J, with 15 bases between. This CDR3 is 14 amino acids long. CDR1 and CDR2 from the germline V gene are SNHLY and FYNNEI. DNA for the CDR3: TGTGCCAGCAGTGACCCCGGGATGGAGGTTGAAGCTTTCTTT. This sequence encodes CASSDPGMEVEAFF. The whole variable domain, remainder taken from reference TRBV2 and TRBJ1-1, is EPEVTQTPSHQVTQMGQEVILRCVPISNHLYFYWYRQILGQKVEFLVSFYNNEISEKSEIFDDQFSVERPDGSNFTLKIRSTKLEDSAMYFCASSDPGMEVEAFFGQGTRLTVV.

The rearrangement links TRBV5-1 to TRBJ1-4; D remains ambiguous. CDR1 SGHRS and CDR2 YFSETQ come from the germline V gene. The CDR3 is made up of 16 amino acids. Trimming pared 4 bases from V and 1 base from J, leaving 14 bases between. The CDR3 spells CASSKAEVGTNEKLFF. The CDR3 DNA is TGCGCCAGCAGCAAGGCGGAAGTCGGAACTAATGAAAAACTGTTTTTT.

In the case of this clone: This CDR3 is also generated by other DNA sequences in the sample. The chain combines TRBV6-4 with TRBJ2-3; the D gene is possibly TRBD2 (5 bases). The V gene lost 0 bases and the J gene lost 6 bases, with 7 bases spanning the gap. The CDR3 spans 13 residues. CDR1 and CDR2 from the germline V gene are MRHNA and SNTAGT. CDR3 amino acids: CASSDSERDTQYF. The CDR3 nucleotides read TGTGCCAGCAGTGACTCAGAGCGGGATACGCAGTATTTT.

This chain links TRBV4-1 with TRBJ2-3, with 7 bases matching TRBD2. The V and J ends lost 4 bases and 0 bases, in that order; junction bases with no gene match: 4. The germline gives CDR1 MGHRA, CDR2 YSYEKL. CDR3 size: 15 residues. The DNA of the CDR3 is TGCGCCAGCAGCCTCGGGGGGTTAAGCACAGATACGCAGTATTTT. It is translated as CASSLGGLSTDTQYF.

The V and J genes are TRBV5-4 and TRBJ2-5; 7 bases are a match to TRBD1. From germline, CDR1 is SGHNT and CDR2 YYREEE (reference sequence). This CDR3 comprises 16 residues. V was pared by 4 bases and J by 3 bases, with 12 bases of the junction left unmatched. The CDR3 nucleotides are TGTGCCAGCAGCCCTGGACAGGCTGAAGTAAAAGAGACCCAGTACTTC. Translating gives CASSPGQAEVKETQYF.

As regards this clone: The conserved phenylalanine or tryptophan normally closing the CDR3 is absent here, so this likely arose from a read error. Because the CDR3's place on the DNA is in doubt, the DNA is left out and the CDR3 is given as listed by TCRdb. This rearrangement joins TRBV21-1 to TRBJ2-3; the table calls TRBD1, which could not be checked here. TRBV21-1 counts as a pseudogene. The CDR3 sequence runs 12 residues, both termini included. The CDR3 reads CASSKRTSATGV.

The chain employs TRBV4-1 and TRBJ2-1; TRBD1 aligns across 7 bases. This CDR3 comprises 17 residues. CDR1 and CDR2 from the germline V gene are MGHRA and YSYEKL. Trimming cost V 0 bases and J 0 bases; bases outside gene matches: 5. The CDR3 nucleotides are TGCGCCAGCAGCCAAGATCAAGACAGGGCCTCCTACAATGAGCAGTTCTTC. Amino acid sequence: CASSQDQDRASYNEQFF.

The V call is TRBV12-5, the J call TRBJ1-6; D is possibly TRBD1 (6 bases). CDR3 length equals 17 residues. Trimming took 7 bases from V and 0 from J, leaving 16 bases between them. Germline V CDR1 and CDR2: LGHNT, FRNRAP. The CDR3 coding sequence is TGTGCTAGTGCCCAAGACAGGAGGAGCTCCTATAATTCACCCCTCCACTTT. Translating it yields CASAQDRRSSYNSPLHF.

This chain uses TRBV4-1 with TRBJ2-4, with unresolved D. Germline V gene sequence: CDR1 MGHRA, CDR2 YSYEKL. The V end was cut by 4 bases, the J end by 7 bases, with 17 bases between. The CDR3 is 15 amino acids. The CDR3, as DNA: TGCGCCAGCAGCCCCCTCGCTAGTATCGGGAACATTCAGTACTTC. Translated, it gives CASSPLASIGNIQYF.

In this sample, this clone turned up a few times. This sample also contains other DNA sequences that code for the same CDR3. V is TRBV5-1 and J is TRBJ2-7; D may be TRBD1 (5 bases). Trimming pared 0 bases from V and 3 bases from J, leaving 7 bases between. The CDR3 totals 13 residues. CDR1 and CDR2 (germline): SGHRS, YFSETQ. The CDR3 sequence is CASSLDRNYEQYF. The CDR3 coding sequence is TGCGCCAGCAGCTTGGACAGGAACTACGAGCAGTACTTC.

This sequence joins TRBV19 and TRBJ1-5; TRBD1 agrees at 8 bases. Unmatched junction bases numbered 11, after V lost 6 bases and J lost 7 bases. The CDR3 runs to 15 residues. The germline CDR1 and CDR2 sequences are LNHDA and SQIVND (reference sequence). The CDR3 reads CASSGTGGGTQPQHF. CDR3 nucleotides: TGTGCCAGTAGCGGGACAGGCGGGGGAACCCAGCCCCAGCATTTT.

This chain uses TRBV27 with TRBJ1-6; 8 bases map to TRBD1. The germline gives CDR1 MNHEY, CDR2 SMNVEV (reference sequence). The CDR3 consists of 15 residues. Unmatched junction bases numbered 10, after V lost 6 bases and J lost 9 bases. This CDR3 reads CASRTGTGVSSPLHF. The CDR3 DNA reads as TGTGCCAGCAGAACCGGGACAGGAGTTAGTTCACCCCTCCACTTT.

The chain joins TRBV19 to TRBJ2-7; the D gene is possibly TRBD1 (6 bases). This CDR3 comprises 14 residues. Germline V gene sequence: CDR1 LNHDA, CDR2 SQIVND (reference sequence). The V end was cut by 7 bases, the J end by 3 bases, with 16 bases between. This CDR3 reads CASTRTERDYEQYF. CDR3 sequence (DNA): TGTGCCAGTACCAGGACAGAAAGAGACTACGAGCAGTACTTC.

This clone was seen a few times. The chain has TRBV5-1 and TRBJ2-7, with 9 positions matching TRBD1. V lost 4 bases and J lost 1; bases outside the gene matches: 3. The CDR3 loop spans 14 amino acids. Per germline, CDR1 SGHRS and CDR2 YFSETQ. The CDR3 DNA is TGCGCCAGCAGCCCCGGGACAGGGTCCTACGAGCAGTACTTC. Translated: CASSPGTGSYEQYF.

The J gene is TRBJ2-6, the V gene TRBV5-1; D is uncertain. Trimming removed 0 bases from V and 0 bases from J, with 7 bases in between. The CDR3 totals 16 residues. Germline loops: CDR1 SGHRS, CDR2 YFSETQ. As DNA, the CDR3 is TGCGCCAGCAGCTTGGCCGTTTTCTCTGGGGCCAACGTCCTGACTTTC. Translated, it gives CASSLAVFSGANVLTF.

The chain employs TRBV7-6 and TRBJ2-1; TRBD1 agrees at 7 bases. The CDR3 has 15 residues. Germline assignment: CDR1 SGHVS and CDR2 FNYEAQ. V lost 5 bases and J lost 6; bases outside the gene matches: 10. The DNA of the CDR3 is TGTGCCAGCAGCCACCGGGACAGCGGCGGCAATGAGCAGTTCTTC. This encodes CASSHRDSGGNEQFF.

CDR3 sequence: CASSSQDSTDTQYF. CDR3 sequence (DNA): TGTGCCAGCAGCTCTCAGGATAGCACAGATACGCAGTATTTT. V is TRBV5-7 and J is TRBJ2-3; D gene unclear. Being an ORF, TRBV5-7 has a function that is uncertain. The CDR3 sequence is 14 residues long. The V and J ends lost 3 bases and 0 bases respectively, with 8 bases between them.

The DNA of the CDR3 is TGTGCCAGCAGGGGGGGGAGACAAGAGACCCAGTACTTC. It translates to CASRGGRQETQYF. The chain is built from TRBV6-5 and TRBJ2-5; TRBD2 matches at 7 bases. Germline V gives CDR1 MNHEY, CDR2 SVGAGI. V lost 6 bases to trimming and J lost 2 bases; unmatched junction nucleotides: 3. This CDR3 spans 13 amino acids.

This rearrangement joins TRBV5-1 to TRBJ1-2; TRBD1 agrees at 7 bases. The germline V gene encodes CDR1 SGHRS and CDR2 YFSETQ. The CDR3 has 14 amino acids. Trimming removed 4 bases from V and 5 bases from J; junction bases left unmatched: 8. The CDR3 here is CASSGETGLYGYTF. The CDR3 region has the DNA TGCGCCAGCAGCGGAGAGACAGGGCTTTATGGCTACACCTTC.

V and J are TRBV27 and TRBJ1-6, with a possible D match to TRBD1 (5 bases). V lost 7 bases and J 9 bases, leaving 10 bases between the germline ends. Germline-derived CDR1 and CDR2 are MNHEY and SMNVEV (reference sequence). The CDR3 runs to 12 residues. The CDR3 DNA is TGTGCCAGCAAATACGGGGGTTCACCCCTCCACTTT. Its protein product is CASKYGGSPLHF.